Here is one T cell receptor beta chain with its context. What it recognizes is unknown. The source of the sample is a study of shared clonotypes between healthy human individuals. Study results and caveats: Of the naive CD4 clonotypes, about 5% were shared across several donors. Few donors limited the genetic and exposure-history diversity represented.

V was pared by 3 bases and J by 0 bases, with 7 bases of the junction left unmatched. CDR3 size: 17 residues. Germline V CDR1 and CDR2: SEHNR, FQNEAQ (reference sequence). CD45RO-negative, CCR7-positively selected cells formed the naive CD8 fraction, excluding terminally differentiated effector memory CD45RA+ cells. Genomic DNA of each subset was evenly split across several immunoSEQ plates. Per the original methods: Junction-only immunoSEQ sequences carried no quality scores, so filtering differed. Assay used: immunoSEQ multiplex PCR; TCRdb lists only in-frame clones, some missing. V, J and clone size derive from that table, while D and trimming were established from the DNA sequence. Of nearly 2 million clones in the sample, about 95% are singletons; the top ten hold 1.2%.

This sequence was found in a man in his late teens or twenties in good health. Sequencing was carried out using naive CD8+ T cells sorted from blood. This sequence joins TRBV7-9 and TRBJ2-7, with 11 bases identical to TRBD2. As DNA, the CDR3 is TGTGCCAGCAGCTTGGCTAGCGGGGGGCTCAGCTCCTACGAGCAGTACTTC. Amino acids: CASSLASGGLSSYEQYF.